This T cell receptor beta chain originates from a study of cytomegalovirus exposure and HLA in healthy donors. Broader study findings: As a later analysis revealed, the rate of TCR association differed by HLA locus, with DRB1 most and HLA-C fewest.

Primers included in the PCR were 60 Vbeta and 13 Jbeta primers. Generated by immunoSEQ multiplex PCR, the TCRdb table keeps only in-frame clones and is missing some. The data contain some 120,000 clones, around three quarters of them singletons. For this clone: Its antigen remains unknown.

V was cut by 7 bases and J by 3 bases, with 17 bases left in between. Germline V lookup: CDR1 MDHEN, CDR2 SYDVKM. The CDR3 has 15 residues. The specimen was PBMCs. This rearrangement joins TRBV28 to TRBJ2-3, with D tentatively TRBD2 (5 bases). This receptor was identified in a man between 18 and 29 years old in good health and CMV-seronegative. The CDR3 spells CASNLSGIGTDTQYF. The CDR3 DNA reads TGTGCCAGCAATCTCTCCGGGATCGGGACAGATACGCAGTATTTT.